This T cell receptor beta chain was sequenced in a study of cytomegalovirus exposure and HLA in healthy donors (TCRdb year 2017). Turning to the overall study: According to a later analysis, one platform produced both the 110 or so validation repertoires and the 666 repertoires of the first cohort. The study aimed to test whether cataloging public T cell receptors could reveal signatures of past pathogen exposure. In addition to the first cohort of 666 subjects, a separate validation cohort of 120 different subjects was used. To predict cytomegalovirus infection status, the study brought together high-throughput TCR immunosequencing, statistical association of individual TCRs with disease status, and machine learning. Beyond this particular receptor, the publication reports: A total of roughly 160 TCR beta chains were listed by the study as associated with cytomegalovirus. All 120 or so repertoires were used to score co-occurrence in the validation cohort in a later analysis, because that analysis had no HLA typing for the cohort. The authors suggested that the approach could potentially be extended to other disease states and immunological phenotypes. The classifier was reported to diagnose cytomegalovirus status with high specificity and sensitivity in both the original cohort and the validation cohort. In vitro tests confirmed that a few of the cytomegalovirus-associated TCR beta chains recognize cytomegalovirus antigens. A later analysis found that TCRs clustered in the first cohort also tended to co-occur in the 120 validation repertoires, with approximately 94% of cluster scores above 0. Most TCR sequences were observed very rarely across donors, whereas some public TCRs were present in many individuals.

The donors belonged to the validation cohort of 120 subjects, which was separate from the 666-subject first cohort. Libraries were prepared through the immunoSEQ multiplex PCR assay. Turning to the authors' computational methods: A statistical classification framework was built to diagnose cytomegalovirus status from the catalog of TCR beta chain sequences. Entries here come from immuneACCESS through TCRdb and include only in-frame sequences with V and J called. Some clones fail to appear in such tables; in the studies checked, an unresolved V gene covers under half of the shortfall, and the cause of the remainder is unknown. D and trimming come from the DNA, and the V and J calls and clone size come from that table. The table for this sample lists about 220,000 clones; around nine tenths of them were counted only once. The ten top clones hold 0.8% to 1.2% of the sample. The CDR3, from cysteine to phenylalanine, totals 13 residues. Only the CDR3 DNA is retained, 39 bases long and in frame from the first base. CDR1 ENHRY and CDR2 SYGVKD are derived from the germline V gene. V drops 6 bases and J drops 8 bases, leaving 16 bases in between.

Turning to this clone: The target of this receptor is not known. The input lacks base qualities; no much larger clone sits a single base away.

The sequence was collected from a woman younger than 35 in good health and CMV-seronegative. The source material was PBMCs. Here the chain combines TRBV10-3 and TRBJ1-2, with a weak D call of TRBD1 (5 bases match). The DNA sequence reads TGTGCCATCAGCCAAAGCGGGGCGGCCGGCTACACCTTC. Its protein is CAISQSGAAGYTF.